Sequencing of this TCR beta chain was carried out in a study of shared clonotypes between healthy human individuals. Looked up from germline, CDR1 is SGHAT and CDR2 is FQNNGV. This CDR3 contains 13 residues. Trimming shortened V by 1 base and J by 5 bases, and 8 bases separated the two germline ends. Comments on this clone: Its antigen remains unidentified.

Assay runs were performed at deep level. Generated by immunoSEQ multiplex PCR, the TCRdb table keeps only in-frame clones and is missing some. The table lists millions of clones, just over 90% of them singletons, with more than 0.12% in the top ten. Regarding the study as a whole: Naive subsets typically showed greater estimated richness than memory subsets.

V and J are TRBV11-2 and TRBJ1-2; D gene ambiguous. The TCR originated in a man aged 18-30 years in good health. Sequenced input: naive CD4+ T cells sorted from blood. Subset reported: CD45RA+ positively selected. CDR3: CASSLVASYGYTF. The CDR3 nucleotides are TGTGCCAGCAGCTTAGTGGCTTCATATGGCTACACCTTC.